This TCR beta chain was identified in a study of T cells after yellow fever vaccination. The overall study: Libraries from low-cell-number fractions were prepared with the SMART-Seq v4 Ultra Low Input RNA kit. Study-level results: CD4 and CD8 compartments shared a small share of clonotypes.

This clonotype was observed many times. Antigen unknown. CDR1 and CDR2 (germline): SGHTA, FQGNSA. This CDR3 region has 16 residues. J lost 1 base, V lost 3 bases, and 4 bases had no gene match. TCRdb independently ran MiXCR on the 5' RACE reads; one entry per CDR3 protein. The sample contains approximately 110,000 distinct CDR3 sequences, 6% to 8% of which appear only once. The V call is TRBV7-2, the J call TRBJ2-2; the match to TRBD2 covers 8 bases. The sample consisted of CD4+ T cells sorted from PBMCs, taken approximately 11 days after the first yellow fever vaccination. The sequence was collected from a man between 18 and 29 years old who received the YFV17D yellow fever vaccine. The DNA of the CDR3 is TGTGCCAGCAGCTTGAGGCTAGCGGGGAACACCGGGGAGCTGTTTTTT. Its translation is CASSLRLAGNTGELFF.